The sequence of this T cell receptor beta chain was determined in a study of shared T cell receptors in the human thymus. J gave up 0 bases and V 2 bases, and 3 bases lay outside the gene matches. The CDR3 sequence is 16 residues long. CDR1 is GTSNPN and CDR2 is SVGIG in the germline V gene (reference sequence). Clones were sequenced by immunoSEQ multiplex PCR, and TCRdb holds only the in-frame ones, with some missing. Of 640,000 or so clones in the sample, over 75% were seen once. A note on this clone: Other DNA sequences from this sample encode an identical CDR3 as well.

This sample also belongs to another study, concerning human thymus T cells. That paper notes: Healthy Finnish infants undergoing corrective surgery for congenital heart defects provided the donor material. In corrective heart surgery, resections were taken, and these provided the thymus tissue. Thymic and blood repertoires appeared to show biased V and J gene usage. Unrelated people showed highly overlapping thymic repertoires, related research reported.

The TCR was taken from a boy younger than two with a congenital heart defect. Source material: thymocytes. The chain employs TRBV30 and TRBJ2-3, with TRBD2 matching over 12 bases. The DNA for the CDR3 is TGTGCCTGGAGTTCCCTAGCGGGAGGGAGCACAGATACGCAGTATTTT. Translating it yields CAWSSLAGGSTDTQYF.